The clone carrying this TCR beta chain appeared many times. Its antigen is undetermined. Amplified TCR beta CDR3 regions derived from RNA transcripts. The primer set for the first-round RT-PCR of the TCR CDR3 was HTBI. TCRdb used MiXCR to reprocess the multiplex PCR reads, holding one entry per CDR3 protein. The sample has more than 300,000 distinct CDR3 sequences; about a sixth are singletons. Losses at the gene ends were 2 bases for V and 6 bases for J; bases not matched to a gene: 6. Germline assignment: CDR1 SGHVS and CDR2 FNYEAQ. The CDR3 totals 16 residues. This sample is drawn from a study of T cells in Graves' hyperthyroidism and ophthalmopathy. Findings and limits, study-wide: In the analysis, a 13 V-J model separated ophthalmopathy from stable hyperthyroidism. Blood also contained most expanded thyroid clonotypes above 0.001.

Patients aged 18 to 65 had newly diagnosed hyperthyroidism that had lasted under 2 months. Isolation of PBMCs was performed on 8.5 to 10 ml fresh peripheral blood. Source material: blood. The chain is built from TRBV7-6 and TRBJ2-2; TRBD2 aligns across 10 bases. This receptor was identified in a woman aged 30 to 39 with Graves' hyperthyroidism that later progressed to Graves' ophthalmopathy. The CDR3 DNA reads TGTGCCAGCAGCTTACTTCTAGCGGGAGAGTCCGGGGAGCTGTTTTTT. Translating gives CASSLLLAGESGELFF.